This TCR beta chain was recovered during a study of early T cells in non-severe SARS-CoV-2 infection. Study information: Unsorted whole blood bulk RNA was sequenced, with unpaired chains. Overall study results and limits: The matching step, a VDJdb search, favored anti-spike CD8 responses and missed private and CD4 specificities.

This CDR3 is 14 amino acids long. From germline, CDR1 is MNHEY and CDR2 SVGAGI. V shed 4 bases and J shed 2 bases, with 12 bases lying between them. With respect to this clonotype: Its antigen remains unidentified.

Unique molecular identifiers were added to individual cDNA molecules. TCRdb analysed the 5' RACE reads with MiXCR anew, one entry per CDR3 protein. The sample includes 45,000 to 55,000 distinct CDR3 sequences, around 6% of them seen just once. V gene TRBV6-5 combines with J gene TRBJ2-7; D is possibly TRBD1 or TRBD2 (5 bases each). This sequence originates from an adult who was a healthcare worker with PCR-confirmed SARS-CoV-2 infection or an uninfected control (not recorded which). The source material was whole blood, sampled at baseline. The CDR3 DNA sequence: TGTGCCAGCAGTTCACCGGGACGAACCTACGAGCAGTACTTC. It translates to CASSSPGRTYEQYF.